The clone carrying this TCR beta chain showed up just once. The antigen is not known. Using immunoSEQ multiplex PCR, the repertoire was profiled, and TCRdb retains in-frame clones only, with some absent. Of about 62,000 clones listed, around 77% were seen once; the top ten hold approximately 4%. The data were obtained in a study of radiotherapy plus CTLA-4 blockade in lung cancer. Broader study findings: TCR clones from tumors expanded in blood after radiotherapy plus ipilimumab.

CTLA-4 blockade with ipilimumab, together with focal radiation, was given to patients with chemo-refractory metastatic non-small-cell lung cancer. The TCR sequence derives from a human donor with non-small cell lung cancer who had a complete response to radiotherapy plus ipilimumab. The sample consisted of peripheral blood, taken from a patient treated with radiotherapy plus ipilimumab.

The CDR3 reads CAWRGTGSVYGYTF. The CDR3 region has the DNA TGTGCCTGGAGGGGGACAGGGTCTGTCTATGGCTACACCTTC. This chain links TRBV30 with TRBJ1-2; 9 bases map to TRBD1. CDR1 is GTSNPN, CDR2 SVGIG, per germline (reference sequence). The junction had 6 bases not matched to a gene; V was cut back by 3 bases and J by 4 bases. The CDR3 has 14 amino acids.